The 24 T cell receptor beta chains presented below share a single source sample, sequenced in a study of blood T cell repertoires in COVID-19 (dated by TCRdb to 2020 to 2022). The method was the immunoSEQ multiplex PCR assay. What TCRdb holds here is the immuneACCESS table cut down to in-frame rearrangements. Part of the clones is not present; checked against another copy, under half of the missing clones reflect an unresolved V gene, and the others are unexplained. The sample has roughly 28,000 clones on record, 88% of them singletons. About 8.4% of the sample belongs to the ten largest clones. The sequencing sample was made of peripheral blood. The receptors derive from a woman aged 45 to 65 with active COVID-19.

The V and J genes are TRBV28 and TRBJ1-1; D gene uncertain. Per germline, CDR1 MDHEN and CDR2 SYDVKM. The germline V and J ends were trimmed by 2 bases and 8 bases, with 9 bases remaining between them. This CDR3 has 12 amino acids. The CDR3 DNA reads as TGTGCCAGCAGTTTAACGACGGGAGAAGCTTTCTTT. Protein product: CASSLTTGEAFF.

The chain has TRBV27 and TRBJ2-3; D is unresolved. V lost 8 bases, J lost 4 bases, and 10 bases lay in between. The germline V gene encodes CDR1 MNHEY and CDR2 SMNVEV (reference sequence). The CDR3 is 12 amino acids. The CDR3 coding sequence is TGTGCCAGCGGCATAAGCGCAGATACGCAGTATTTT. It specifies CASGISADTQYF.

The chain carries TRBV28 and TRBJ2-3, with 12 bases matching TRBD2. There are 16 residues in the CDR3. CDR1 and CDR2 (germline): MDHEN, SYDVKM. Germline trimming cut 9 bases from V and 0 bases from J; bases unmatched to any gene: 7. The CDR3 coding sequence is TGTGCCAGTGGACTAGCGGGGAGTTCTAGCACAGATACGCAGTATTTT. The encoded protein is CASGLAGSSSTDTQYF.

J is TRBJ1-5 and V is TRBV19; 7 nucleotides align to TRBD1. V lost 3 bases, J lost 7 bases, and 6 bases stayed unmatched. The CDR3 has 14 residues. CDR1 and CDR2 (germline): LNHDA, SQIVND (reference sequence). CDR3 amino acids: CASSMTGLMQPQHF. CDR3 bases: TGTGCCAGTAGTATGACAGGGTTGATGCAGCCCCAGCATTTT. Complete variable domain (other parts from reference TRBV19 and TRBJ1-5): DGGITQSPKYLFRKEGQNVTLSCEQNLNHDAMYWYRQDPGQGLRLIYYSQIVNDFQKGDIAEGYSVSREKKESFPLTVTSAQKNPTAFYLCASSMTGLMQPQHFGDGTRLSIL.

J is TRBJ1-1 and V is TRBV30; D is uncertain. The V and J ends lost 3 bases and 0 bases respectively, with 8 bases between them. CDR1 is GTSNPN, CDR2 SVGIG, per germline (reference sequence). The length of the CDR3 is 13 residues. CDR3 in amino acids: CAWSPYMNTEAFF. Here the CDR3 DNA reads TGTGCCTGGAGCCCTTATATGAACACTGAAGCTTTCTTT.

V usage is TRBV27 and J usage is TRBJ2-5; 9 nucleotides match TRBD2. The CDR3 loop spans 17 amino acids. Germline V CDR1 and CDR2: MNHEY, SMNVEV (reference sequence). The V gene end was trimmed by 0 bases and the J gene end by 2 bases; junction bases not matched to a gene: 7. CDR3 region: CASSLSKTSGLQETQYF. CDR3 coding DNA: TGTGCCAGCAGTTTATCGAAGACTAGCGGTCTACAAGAGACCCAGTACTTC.

V usage is TRBV15 and J usage is TRBJ2-1, with D maybe TRBD2 (6 bases). V lost 3 bases, J lost 0 bases, and 21 bases lay in between. The germline CDR1 and CDR2 sequences are LNHNV and YYDKDF (reference sequence). The CDR3 consists of 19 residues. The CDR3 sequence is CATSSTIGGIRSSYNEQFF. The CDR3, as DNA: TGTGCCACCAGCAGTACGATCGGCGGGATCAGGAGCTCCTACAATGAGCAGTTCTTC.

This chain links TRBV27 with TRBJ1-2, with D possibly TRBD1 on 6 matching bases. The V end lost 4 bases, the J end lost 0 bases, and 15 bases lay between the germline ends. The CDR3 is 16 residues long. CDR1 and CDR2 from the germline V gene are MNHEY and SMNVEV (reference sequence). CDR3 loop: CASSSVRGGPNYGYTF. In nucleotides, the CDR3 is TGTGCCAGCAGTTCAGTCCGGGGGGGCCCTAACTATGGCTACACCTTC.

This chain uses TRBV18 with TRBJ1-4; D gene ambiguous. The CDR3 length is 15 residues. The germline V gene encodes CDR1 KGHSH and CDR2 LQKENI. V was cut by 0 bases and J by 0 bases, with 5 bases left in between. The CDR3 spells CASSPPRTTNEKLFF. In DNA form, the CDR3 reads TGTGCCAGCTCACCACCCCGTACAACTAATGAAAAACTGTTTTTT.

This chain uses TRBV27 with TRBJ2-4; D gene unclear. Germline assignment: CDR1 MNHEY and CDR2 SMNVEV (reference sequence). The ends were cut back, 7 bases at V and 6 bases at J, with 10 bases in the middle. This CDR3 has 12 residues. CDR3 bases: TGTGCCAGCACCCGTGGGCTAAACATTCAGTACTTC. Protein sequence: CASTRGLNIQYF.

This CDR3 is CSASLEGVIGGYTF. CDR3 DNA: TGCAGTGCTAGTTTGGAGGGTGTCATCGGTGGCTACACCTTC. This chain joins TRBV20-1 and TRBJ1-2; D remains unclear. The V gene lost 3 bases and the J gene lost 7 bases, with 18 bases spanning the gap. The CDR3 runs to 14 residues. Per germline, CDR1 DFQATT and CDR2 SNEGSKA (reference sequence).

The genes are TRBV24-1 and TRBJ2-2; tentatively, D is TRBD1 (5 bases). V was trimmed by 2 bases and J by 6 bases, leaving 6 bases between them. The V gene's germline CDR1 is KGHDR and CDR2 SFDVKD. The CDR3 runs to 13 residues. This chain's CDR3 is CATSDSGSGELFF. CDR3 nucleotides: TGTGCCACCAGTGATTCAGGGTCCGGGGAGCTGTTTTTT.

The rearrangement joins TRBV7-8 to TRBJ2-2, with TRBD2 matching 10 bases. The CDR3 runs to 19 residues. Germline CDR1 SGHVS, CDR2 FQNEAQ. The V gene end was trimmed by 1 base and the J gene end by 3 bases; junction bases not matched to a gene: 11. CDR3 nucleotide sequence: TGTGCCAGCAGCTTAGAGGCCATTAGACTAGCGGGTGACACCGGGGAGCTGTTTTTT. Residues: CASSLEAIRLAGDTGELFF.

The CDR3 here is CATSSPDSKNIQYF. CDR3 coding DNA: TGTGCCACCAGCAGCCCAGACAGCAAAAACATTCAGTACTTC. This rearrangement joins TRBV15 to TRBJ2-4; tentative D call: TRBD1 (5 bases). Per the germline V gene, CDR1 is LNHNV and CDR2 is YYDKDF (reference sequence). The germline V and J ends were trimmed by 3 bases and 3 bases, with 9 bases remaining between them. The CDR3 is 14 residues long.

The chain employs TRBV4-2 and TRBJ2-7, with TRBD2 matching over 10 bases. CDR1 and CDR2 from the germline V gene are LGHNA and YNFKEQ. Unmatched junction bases numbered 2, after V lost 0 bases and J lost 3 bases. The CDR3 contains 15 residues. CDR3 DNA: TGTGCCAGCAGCCAAGAAGGGACTAGCGACTACGAGCAGTACTTC. Amino acids: CASSQEGTSDYEQYF.

This chain links TRBV4-1 with TRBJ1-3; TRBD1 aligns across 9 bases. This CDR3 spans 17 amino acids. Germline CDR1 is MGHRA and CDR2 is YSYEKL. J lost 4 bases, V lost 1 base, and 8 bases had no gene match. CDR3 coding DNA: TGCGCCAGCAGCCAAGCAAGCAACAGGGGGCTAGGAAACACCATATATTTT. This translates into CASSQASNRGLGNTIYF.

This rearrangement joins TRBV7-8 to TRBJ2-7; tentative D call: TRBD1 (6 bases). The CDR3 is made up of 15 amino acids. In germline, CDR1 is SGHVS, CDR2 FQNEAQ. V shed 1 base and J shed 3 bases, with 13 bases lying between them. In DNA form, the CDR3 reads TGTGCCAGCAGCTTAGGGGGGCTGAGGGACTACGAGCAGTACTTC. Protein product: CASSLGGLRDYEQYF.

This clone was detected only once. This sequence joins TRBV28 and TRBJ2-7; 9 bases are a match to TRBD1. Germline CDR1 MDHEN, CDR2 SYDVKM. The CDR3 runs to 15 residues. Unmatched junction bases numbered 9, after V lost 6 bases and J lost 3 bases. The CDR3 sequence: CASRPPGQGVYEQYF. DNA of the CDR3: TGTGCCAGCAGACCCCCGGGACAGGGAGTCTACGAGCAGTACTTC. Using reference TRBV28 and TRBJ2-7 for the parts outside the CDR3, the full variable domain is DVKVTQSSRYLVKRTGEKVFLECVQDMDHENMFWYRQDPGLGLRLIYFSYDVKMKEKGDIPEGYSVSREKKERFSLILESASTNQTSMYLCASRPPGQGVYEQYFGPGTRLTVT.

The chain combines TRBV15 with TRBJ1-2, with TRBD1 as a possible D gene (6 bases). Trimming left V 0 bases short and J 4 bases short, with 9 bases between. The CDR3 consists of 14 residues. Germline V gene lookup returns CDR1 LNHNV and CDR2 YYDKDF (reference sequence). The CDR3 coding sequence is TGTGCCACCAGCAGAGAACGCAGGGGCTATGGCTACACCTTC. The encoded protein is CATSRERRGYGYTF.

This clone was detected only once. J is TRBJ2-7 and V is TRBV11-2, with 7 bases identical to TRBD2. Germline V lookup: CDR1 SGHAT, CDR2 FQNNGV. CDR3 length: 14 amino acids. V was pared by 1 base and J by 5 bases, with 5 bases of the junction left unmatched. CDR3 loop: CASSLARGRDEQYF. CDR3 in DNA: TGTGCCAGCAGCTTAGCGCGCGGGAGAGACGAGCAGTACTTC.

The J gene is TRBJ2-7, the V gene TRBV4-2; 14 nucleotides align to TRBD2. The CDR3 totals 17 residues. Trimming cost V 4 bases and J 6 bases; bases outside gene matches: 11. The germline gives CDR1 LGHNA, CDR2 YNFKEQ. In DNA form, the CDR3 reads TGTGCCAGCAGCCCTCAAGCTACGGGACTAGCGGGAGTCGAGCAGTACTTC. Translating it yields CASSPQATGLAGVEQYF.

The chain links TRBV30 to TRBJ2-7, with 7 bases aligning to TRBD2. This CDR3 region has 15 residues. J was trimmed by 1 base and V by 2 bases; bases with no gene match: 8. Germline V gene lookup returns CDR1 GTSNPN and CDR2 SVGIG (reference sequence). The CDR3 spells CAWSIAGVGSYEQYF. CDR3 nucleotides: TGTGCCTGGAGTATCGCGGGAGTAGGATCCTACGAGCAGTACTTC.

The chain links TRBV6-5 to TRBJ2-5; 13 nucleotides align to TRBD2. The CDR3 consists of 15 residues. The ends lost 6 bases at V and 2 bases at J; junction bases unmatched: 3. The germline V gene encodes CDR1 MNHEY and CDR2 SVGAGI. The CDR3 nucleotides are TGTGCCAGCAGCTGGGGACTAGCGGGACAAGAGACCCAGTACTTC. Translation gives CASSWGLAGQETQYF.

The V and J genes are TRBV5-1 and TRBJ1-6, with D tentatively TRBD1 (5 bases). Per germline, CDR1 SGHRS and CDR2 YFSETQ. The CDR3 loop spans 14 amino acids. Trimming removed 4 bases at V and 8 bases at J, with 13 bases between. The CDR3 nucleotides are TGCGCCAGCAGCACGGACAAGAGGCATTCACCCCTCCACTTT. Translation: CASSTDKRHSPLHF.